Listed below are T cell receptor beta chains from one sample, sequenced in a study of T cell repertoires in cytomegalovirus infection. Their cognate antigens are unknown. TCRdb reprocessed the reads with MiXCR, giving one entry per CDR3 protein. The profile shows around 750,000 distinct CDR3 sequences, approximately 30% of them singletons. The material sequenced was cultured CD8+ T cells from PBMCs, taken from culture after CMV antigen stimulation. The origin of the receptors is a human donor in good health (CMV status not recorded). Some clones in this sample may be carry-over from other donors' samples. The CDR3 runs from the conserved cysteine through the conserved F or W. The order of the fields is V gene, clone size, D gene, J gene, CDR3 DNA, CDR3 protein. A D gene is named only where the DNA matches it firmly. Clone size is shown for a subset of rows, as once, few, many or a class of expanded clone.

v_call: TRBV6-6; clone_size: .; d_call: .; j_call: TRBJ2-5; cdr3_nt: TGTGCCAGCAGTTACTTCTCGGGCAAAGAGACCCAGTACTTC; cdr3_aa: CASSYFSGKETQYF
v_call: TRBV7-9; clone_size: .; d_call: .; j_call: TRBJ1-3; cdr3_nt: TGTGCCAGCAGCTACGAAACGAGGGACATATATTTT; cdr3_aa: CASSYETRDIYF
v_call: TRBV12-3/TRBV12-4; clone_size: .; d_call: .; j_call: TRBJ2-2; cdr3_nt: TGTGCCAGCGGCGCGTCGACTTTCGGGAACACCGGGGAGCTGTTTTTT; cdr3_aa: CASGASTFGNTGELFF
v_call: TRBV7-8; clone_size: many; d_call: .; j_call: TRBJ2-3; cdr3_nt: TGTGCCAGCAGCTCTCAAACCGGGACTAGCACAGATACGCAGTATTTT; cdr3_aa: CASSSQTGTSTDTQYF
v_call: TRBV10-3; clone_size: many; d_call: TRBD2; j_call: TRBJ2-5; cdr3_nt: TGTGCCATCAGTGAGTCGATCCGAACTAGCGGGGGAGAGACCCAGTACTTC; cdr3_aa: CAISESIRTSGGETQYF
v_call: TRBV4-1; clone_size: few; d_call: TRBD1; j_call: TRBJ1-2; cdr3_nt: TGCGCCAGCAGCCAGGCCCGACAGGGGAACTCTGGCTACACCTTC; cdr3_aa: CASSQARQGNSGYTF
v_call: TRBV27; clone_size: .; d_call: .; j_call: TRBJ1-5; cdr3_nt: TGTGCCAGCAGTCCCCGACAAAGCAATCAGCCCCAGCATTTT; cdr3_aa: CASSPRQSNQPQHF
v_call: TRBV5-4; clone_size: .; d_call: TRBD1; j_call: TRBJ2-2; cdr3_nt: TGTGCCAGCAGCTTGGACAGGGGAATGGCCGGGGAGCTGTTTTTT; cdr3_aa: CASSLDRGMAGELFF
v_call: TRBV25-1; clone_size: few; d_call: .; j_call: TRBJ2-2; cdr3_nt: TGTGCCAGCAGTGAATACAGGGGAGCCGGGGAGCTGTTTTTT; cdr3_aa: CASSEYRGAGELFF
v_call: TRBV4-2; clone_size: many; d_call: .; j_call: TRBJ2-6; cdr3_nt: TGTGCCAGCAGCCAAGATCGAAGGACCGGAGCCTCTGGGGCCAACGTCCTGACTTTC; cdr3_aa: CASSQDRRTGASGANVLTF